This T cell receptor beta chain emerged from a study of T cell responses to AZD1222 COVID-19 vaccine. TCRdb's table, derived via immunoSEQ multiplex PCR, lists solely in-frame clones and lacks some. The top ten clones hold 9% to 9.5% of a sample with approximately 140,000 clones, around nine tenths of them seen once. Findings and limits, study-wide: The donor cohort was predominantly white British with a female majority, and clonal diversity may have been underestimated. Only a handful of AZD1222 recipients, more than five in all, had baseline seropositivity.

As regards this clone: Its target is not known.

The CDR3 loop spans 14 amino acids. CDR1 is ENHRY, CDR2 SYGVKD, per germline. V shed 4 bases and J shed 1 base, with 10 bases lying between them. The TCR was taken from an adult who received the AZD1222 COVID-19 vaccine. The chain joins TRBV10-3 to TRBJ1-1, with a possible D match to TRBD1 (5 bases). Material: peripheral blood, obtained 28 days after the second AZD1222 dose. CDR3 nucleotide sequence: TGTGCCATCAGTGGCGGGACGGAGAACACTGAAGCTTTCTTT. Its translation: CAISGGTENTEAFF.